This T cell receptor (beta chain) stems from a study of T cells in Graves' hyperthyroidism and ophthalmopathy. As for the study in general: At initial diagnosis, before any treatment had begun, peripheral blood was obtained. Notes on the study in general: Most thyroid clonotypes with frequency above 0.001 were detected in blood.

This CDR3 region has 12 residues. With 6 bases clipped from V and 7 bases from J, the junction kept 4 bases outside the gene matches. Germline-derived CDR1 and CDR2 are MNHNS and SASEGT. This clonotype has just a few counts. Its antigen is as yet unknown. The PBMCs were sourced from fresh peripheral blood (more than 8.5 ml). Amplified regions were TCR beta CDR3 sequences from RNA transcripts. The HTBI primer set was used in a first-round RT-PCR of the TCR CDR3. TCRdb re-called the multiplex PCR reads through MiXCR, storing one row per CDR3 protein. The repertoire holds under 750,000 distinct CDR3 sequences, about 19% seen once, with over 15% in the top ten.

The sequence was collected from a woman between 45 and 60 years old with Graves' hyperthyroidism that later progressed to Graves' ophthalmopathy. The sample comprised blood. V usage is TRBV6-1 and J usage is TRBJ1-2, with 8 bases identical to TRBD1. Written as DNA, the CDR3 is TGTGCCAGCAGCAGGACAGGGCGTGGCTACACCTTC. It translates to CASSRTGRGYTF.